This is a list of T cell receptor beta chains from one sample in a study of T cell changes during pregnancy in multiple sclerosis. Only in-frame clones appear in the TCRdb table, and some are missing; sequencing was by immunoSEQ multiplex PCR. The top ten hold less than 0.55% of the sample, which has under 150,000 clones, about 96% seen once. This specimen consisted of peripheral blood, obtained after pregnancy. The receptors come from a female donor with multiple sclerosis, enrolled in a pregnancy study. Each CDR3 is given with its conserved first and last residue. Each record gives: J gene, D gene, clone size, CDR3 length, V gene, CDR3 protein, CDR3 DNA. A D gene is named only where the DNA matches it firmly. Some rows mark clone size as missing; the rest say once, few, many or name a class of expanded clone.

TRBJ1-5 NA NA 13 TRBV10-3 CAISSTADQPQHF TGTGCCATCAGCTCCACCGCGGATCAGCCCCAGCATTTT
TRBJ1-4 NA NA 12 TRBV5-6 CASSLADEKLFF TGTGCCAGCAGCTTAGCCGATGAAAAACTGTTTTTT
TRBJ2-1 NA NA 14 TRBV19 CASNGQGRWNEQFF TGTGCCAGTAATGGGCAGGGGCGTTGGAATGAGCAGTTCTTC
TRBJ1-1 TRBD1 NA 15 TRBV4-1 CASSQGRDRGLEAFF TGCGCCAGCAGCCAAGGTAGGGACAGGGGTCTTGAAGCTTTCTTT
TRBJ2-1 NA NA 15 TRBV5-1 CASSSISSSHNEQFF TGCGCCAGCAGTTCCATTAGTAGCTCCCACAATGAGCAGTTCTTC
TRBJ1-5 NA few 14 TRBV28 CASSMTAPNQPQHF TGTGCCAGCAGTATGACAGCGCCCAATCAGCCCCAGCATTTT
TRBJ2-5 TRBD2 NA 14 TRBV4-2 CALQNPGGEETQYF TGTGCCCTACAAAATCCGGGGGGAGAGGAGACCCAGTACTTC
TRBJ2-6 NA NA 15 TRBV7-3 CASSLSHSGANVLTF TGTGCCAGCAGCTTATCCCACTCTGGGGCCAACGTCCTGACTTTC
TRBJ2-1 NA NA 15 TRBV5-6 CASSLDSSPYNEQFF TGTGCCAGCAGCTTGGACTCTAGTCCCTACAATGAGCAGTTCTTC
TRBJ2-3 NA NA 14 TRBV7-6 CASSLEGEEYTQYF TGTGCCAGCAGCTTAGAAGGGGAGGAATATACGCAGTATTTT
TRBJ2-3 TRBD2 NA 16 TRBV11-2 CASSSRLAGHTDTQYF TGTGCCAGCAGCTCGCGACTAGCGGGGCACACAGATACGCAGTATTTT
TRBJ2-4 NA NA 11 TRBV20-1 CSALTKNIQYF TGCAGTGCTCTAACCAAAAACATTCAGTACTTC
TRBJ2-5 NA NA 14 TRBV7-6 CASSLDRAEETQYF TGTGCCAGCAGCTTAGACAGGGCCGAAGAGACCCAGTACTTC
TRBJ2-6 NA NA 14 TRBV27 CASRGVSGANVLTF TGTGCCAGTCGGGGAGTATCTGGGGCCAACGTCCTGACTTTC
TRBJ2-5 TRBD2 NA 16 TRBV18 CASSPVPGGIQETQYF TGTGCCAGCTCACCCGTGCCGGGGGGGATACAAGAGACCCAGTACTTC
TRBJ2-3 NA NA 16 TRBV19 CASSIGRADSTDTQYF TGTGCCAGTAGTATAGGGCGAGCGGATAGCACAGATACGCAGTATTTT
TRBJ2-6 NA NA 18 TRBV23-1 CASSDSNTQQSRANVLTF TGCGCCAGCAGTGATTCGAATACGCAACAAAGTCGGGCCAACGTCCTGACTTTC
TRBJ1-5 NA NA 16 TRBV2 CASTASPGRSVQPQHF TGTGCCAGCACCGCTTCTCCGGGAAGGTCAGTTCAGCCCCAGCATTTT